The 26 T cell receptor beta chains below all came from one sample that was sequenced in a study of blood T cell repertoires in COVID-19. Libraries were prepared by immunoSEQ multiplex PCR; TCRdb keeps only in-frame clonotypes and omits some of them. The data contain some 250,000 clones, around 90% of them seen just once; the ten biggest clones take up approximately 7.6%. The material sequenced was peripheral blood. These receptors all stem from a man aged 55 to 70 who had recovered from COVID-19.

The chain carries TRBV5-1 and TRBJ2-1, with 15 bases identical to TRBD2. CDR1 is SGHRS, CDR2 YFSETQ, per germline. The J segment lost 6 bases and the V segment lost 4 bases, leaving 2 bases of the junction unmatched. This CDR3 spans 15 amino acids. The CDR3 bases are TGCGCCAGCAGCCAGGGACTAGCGGGGGGCAATGAGCAGTTCTTC. Translating it yields CASSQGLAGGNEQFF.

The genes are TRBV9 and TRBJ2-3; D gene ambiguous. The CDR3 runs 13 residues. The V end was cut by 2 bases, the J end by 1 base, with 5 bases between. Looked up from germline, CDR1 is SGDLS and CDR2 is YYNGEE. The CDR3 DNA reads TGTGCCAGCAGCGTGCGCCGCACAGATACGCAGTATTTT. This sequence encodes CASSVRRTDTQYF.

The chain joins TRBV5-1 to TRBJ2-5; D not resolved. Trimming pared 4 bases from V and 3 bases from J, leaving 7 bases between. This CDR3 spans 12 amino acids. The germline V gene has CDR1 SGHRS and CDR2 YFSETQ. This CDR3 is CASSLLEETQYF. The CDR3 DNA reads as TGCGCCAGCAGCCTTCTTGAAGAGACCCAGTACTTC. Together with reference TRBV5-1 and TRBJ2-5, the CDR3 gives the full variable domain: KAGVTQTPRYLIKTRGQQVTLSCSPISGHRSVSWYQQTPGQGLQFLFEYFSETQRNKGNFPGRFSGRQFSNSRSEMNVSTLELGDSALYLCASSLLEETQYFGPGTRLLVL.

The V and J genes are TRBV3-1 (or the pseudogene TRBV3-2) and TRBJ1-2; tentatively, D is TRBD1 (5 bases). The CDR3 contains 17 residues. V lost 6 bases and J lost 4, with 24 bases in between. CDR1 and CDR2 (germline): LGHDT, YNNKEL (reference sequence). The CDR3, as DNA: TGTGCCAGCAGTGAGGGAGGGATTCGGCAGGGAGCCTATGGCTACACCTTC. Protein sequence: CASSEGGIRQGAYGYTF.

This clone was seen only once. This chain links TRBV27 with TRBJ2-5; the match to TRBD2 covers 9 bases. Germline-derived CDR1 and CDR2 are MNHEY and SMNVEV (reference sequence). The CDR3 totals 16 residues. After removal of 5 bases from V and 2 bases from J, the junction contained 9 bases not matched to a gene. Here the CDR3 reads CASSVFSGGLQETQYF. The CDR3 nucleotides are TGTGCCAGCAGTGTTTTTAGCGGGGGTCTGCAAGAGACCCAGTACTTC.

This clone is a singleton in its sample. The chain recombines TRBV3-1 (or the pseudogene TRBV3-2) with TRBJ2-3; maybe TRBD1 (6 bases). Trimming took off 7 bases at V and 9 bases at J, with 11 bases between the two ends. The CDR3 has 11 amino acids. CDR1 and CDR2 from the germline V gene are LGHDT and YNNKEL (reference sequence). The CDR3: CASTQGRTQYF. CDR3 in DNA: TGTGCCAGCACACAGGGACGGACGCAGTATTTT.

CDR3 in amino acids: CAWSVSAGYSPLHF. As DNA, the CDR3 is TGTGCCTGGAGTGTATCGGCAGGGTATTCACCCCTCCACTTT. The rearrangement joins TRBV30 to TRBJ1-6, with D perhaps TRBD1 (5 bases). CDR3 length: 14 residues. Germline V gene data show CDR1 as GTSNPN and CDR2 as SVGIG (reference sequence). The V and J ends lost 0 bases and 8 bases respectively, with 11 bases between them.

As DNA, the CDR3 is TGCGCCAGCAGCCAAGATCGTCGGGGAAACACCATATATTTT. This gives the protein CASSQDRRGNTIYF. The V call is TRBV4-1, the J call TRBJ1-3, with no clear D. With 0 bases removed from V and 4 bases from J, the gap between germline ends came to 7 bases. The CDR3 has 14 residues. CDR1 is MGHRA and CDR2 is YSYEKL in the germline V gene.

This clone was observed once. The genes are TRBV2 and TRBJ1-2; 10 bases match TRBD1. The V gene end was trimmed by 5 bases and the J gene end by 0 bases; junction bases not matched to a gene: 6. The CDR3 is made up of 16 amino acids. CDR1 and CDR2 (germline): SNHLY, FYNNEI. The CDR3 sequence: CASSKDRGPTNYGYTF. DNA for the CDR3: TGTGCCAGCAGTAAAGACAGGGGGCCTACTAACTATGGCTACACCTTC.

The V call is TRBV27, the J call TRBJ1-6; D not certain. Germline loops: CDR1 MNHEY, CDR2 SMNVEV (reference sequence). V lost 4 bases to trimming and J lost 3 bases, with 10 bases between them. The CDR3 loop spans 15 amino acids. CDR3 coding DNA: TGTGCCAGCAGTTCCCGGGTCGTCTATAATTCACCCCTCCACTTT. Its translation: CASSSRVVYNSPLHF.

The V and J genes are TRBV10-3 and TRBJ2-5, with 12 bases identical to TRBD1. From germline, CDR1 is ENHRY and CDR2 SYGVKD. V lost 3 bases, J lost 4 bases, and 6 bases stayed unmatched. This CDR3 region has 16 residues. The DNA for the CDR3 is TGTGCCATCAGTGAACCGGGACAGGGGGCTGGAGAGACCCAGTACTTC. Its translation: CAISEPGQGAGETQYF.

The gene calls are TRBV18 and TRBJ2-3, with a possible D match to TRBD2 (7 bases). This CDR3 has 15 residues. The germline CDR1 and CDR2 sequences are KGHSH and LQKENI. Trimming removed 0 bases at V and 12 bases at J, with 19 bases between. The CDR3 nucleotides are TGTGCCAGCTCACCACCGGTGGGCGGGGGCGGCCAACAGTATTTT. Its protein product is CASSPPVGGGGQQYF.

The gene calls are TRBV5-5 and TRBJ1-1, with 7 nucleotides matching TRBD1. J lost 0 bases, V lost 5 bases, and 4 bases had no gene match. Germline CDR1 SGHKS, CDR2 YYEKEE (reference sequence). CDR3 length equals 14 residues. CDR3 bases: TGTGCCAGCAGGGAGGGACAGATGAACACTGAAGCTTTCTTT. Protein product: CASREGQMNTEAFF.

The genes are TRBV12-3 or TRBV12-4 and TRBJ1-1; D is ambiguous. This CDR3 contains 12 residues. Trimming removed 7 bases from V and 5 bases from J, with 11 bases in between. The CDR3 protein is CASIIFGTEAFF. The CDR3 DNA reads TGTGCCAGCATCATATTCGGGACTGAAGCTTTCTTT.

The chain recombines TRBV7-9 with TRBJ2-3; TRBD1 is a possible D gene (5 bases). Germline assignment: CDR1 SEHNR and CDR2 FQNEAQ (reference sequence). The ends were cut back, 1 base at V and 5 bases at J, with 19 bases in the middle. The length of the CDR3 is 17 residues. Written as DNA, the CDR3 is TGTGCCAGCAGCTTAGAAATTATCGTGGGGCGCCGAGATACGCAGTATTTT. Translated, it gives CASSLEIIVGRRDTQYF.

This clone has only a few counts. This rearrangement joins TRBV2 to TRBJ2-7; TRBD2 aligns across 9 bases. V lost 7 bases to trimming and J lost 0 bases; unmatched junction nucleotides: 4. This CDR3 is 14 amino acids long. From germline, CDR1 is SNHLY and CDR2 FYNNEI. The CDR3 nucleotides are TGTGCCAGCAACGGGCGGGGGGGCTCCTACGAGCAGTACGTC. It codes for CASNGRGGSYEQYV.

The V gene is TRBV6-5, the J gene TRBJ2-2, with D possibly matching TRBD1 (6 bases). V was shortened by 2 bases and J by 4 bases, with 14 bases between the two germline ends. Germline-derived CDR1 and CDR2 are MNHEY and SVGAGI. The CDR3 length is 16 residues. The CDR3 bases are TGTGCCAGCAGTTACAATGGGGGCCACGGCACCGGGGAGCTGTTTTTT. This sequence encodes CASSYNGGHGTGELFF.

The chain combines TRBV6-5 with TRBJ1-1; 10 bases match TRBD1. The CDR3 runs to 15 residues. After removal of 6 bases from V and 1 base from J, the junction contained 5 bases not matched to a gene. Germline assignment: CDR1 MNHEY and CDR2 SVGAGI. The CDR3 bases are TGTGCCAGCAGGCTTCGGGACAGGGGGAACACTGAAGCTTTCTTT. It is translated as CASRLRDRGNTEAFF.

The chain is built from TRBV28 and TRBJ2-3; D gene unclear. Germline CDR1 MDHEN, CDR2 SYDVKM. Trimming pared 8 bases from V and 0 bases from J, leaving 15 bases between. The CDR3 contains 15 residues. The DNA of the CDR3 is TGTGCCAGCCCCCCCCGCGTACCTAGCACAGATACGCAGTATTTT. Its protein product is CASPPRVPSTDTQYF. Supplemented by reference TRBV28 and TRBJ2-3, the full variable domain reads DVKVTQSSRYLVKRTGEKVFLECVQDMDHENMFWYRQDPGLGLRLIYFSYDVKMKEKGDIPEGYSVSREKKERFSLILESASTNQTSMYLCASPPRVPSTDTQYFGPGTRLTVL.

The DNA for the CDR3 is TGCAGTGCTAGTCAGGGGGCGGATGAGCAGTTCTTC. It codes for CSASQGADEQFF. V and J are TRBV20-1 and TRBJ2-1; 8 bases agree with TRBD1. Germline CDR1 and CDR2: DFQATT and SNEGSKA (reference sequence). The CDR3 extends over 12 amino acids. Losses at the gene ends were 3 bases for V and 8 bases for J; bases not matched to a gene: 3.

The V and J genes are TRBV6-4 and TRBJ1-4; 8 positions agree with TRBD1. The CDR3 loop spans 14 amino acids. Losses at the gene ends were 10 bases for V and 8 bases for J; bases not matched to a gene: 12. CDR1 and CDR2 (germline): MRHNA, SNTAGT. The CDR3 region is CAKTRGQGREKLFF. The CDR3 coding sequence is TGTGCCAAGACTCGAGGACAGGGCCGGGAAAAACTGTTTTTT.

The chain uses TRBV30 and TRBJ1-2; 8 bases align to TRBD1. V trimming: 3 bases; J trimming: 5 bases; junction bases outside the gene matches: 5. CDR1 is GTSNPN and CDR2 is SVGIG in the germline V gene (reference sequence). CDR3 length equals 13 residues. The DNA for the CDR3 is TGTGCCTGGAGCCGGGACAGGAAGTATGGCTACACCTTC. Its protein product is CAWSRDRKYGYTF.

Here the CDR3 DNA reads TGTGCCAGCAGCCAGTTCATCAGGAGGCCGGGCCCTGAGCAGTTCTTC. This encodes CASSQFIRRPGPEQFF. The chain employs TRBV14 and TRBJ2-1; D may be TRBD2 (5 bases). Germline CDR1 reads SGHDN; CDR2 reads FVKESK. V gave up 3 bases and J gave up 9 bases, with 21 bases separating them. This CDR3 comprises 16 residues.

The chain is built from TRBV7-6 and TRBJ1-4, with D perhaps TRBD1 (5 bases). This CDR3 has 18 amino acids. Germline V CDR1 and CDR2: SGHVS, FNYEAQ. The V gene lost 6 bases and the J gene lost 7 bases, with 27 bases spanning the gap. CDR3 DNA: TGTGCCAGCAGAAAATCCCCCCCAGGGTTTTTTGTAGGTGAAAAACTGTTTTTT. Its protein is CASRKSPPGFFVGEKLFF.

CDR3 coding DNA: TGTGCCAGCAGCCCCGCATGGAGCGAGCAGTACGTC. Its translation: CASSPAWSEQYV. This chain connects TRBV11-3 to TRBJ2-7; D remains ambiguous. CDR1 is SGHNT and CDR2 is YENEEA in the germline V gene. The CDR3 runs to 12 residues. V was trimmed by 5 bases and J by 6 bases, leaving 11 bases between them.

This sequence joins TRBV18 and TRBJ1-5, with 8 bases lining up with TRBD1. The germline V gene encodes CDR1 KGHSH and CDR2 LQKENI. With 4 bases clipped from V and 1 base from J, the junction kept 3 bases outside the gene matches. The CDR3 is 15 amino acids. CDR3 sequence reads: CASSLNRGSNQPQHF. The CDR3, as DNA: TGTGCCAGCTCACTGAACAGGGGGAGCAATCAGCCCCAGCATTTT. The complete variable domain, with remaining parts taken from reference TRBV18 and TRBJ1-5, reads NAGVMQNPRHLVRRRGQEARLRCSPMKGHSHVYWYRQLPEEGLKFMVYLQKENIIDESGMPKERFSAEFPKEGPSILRIQQVVRGDSAAYFCASSLNRGSNQPQHFGDGTRLSIL.